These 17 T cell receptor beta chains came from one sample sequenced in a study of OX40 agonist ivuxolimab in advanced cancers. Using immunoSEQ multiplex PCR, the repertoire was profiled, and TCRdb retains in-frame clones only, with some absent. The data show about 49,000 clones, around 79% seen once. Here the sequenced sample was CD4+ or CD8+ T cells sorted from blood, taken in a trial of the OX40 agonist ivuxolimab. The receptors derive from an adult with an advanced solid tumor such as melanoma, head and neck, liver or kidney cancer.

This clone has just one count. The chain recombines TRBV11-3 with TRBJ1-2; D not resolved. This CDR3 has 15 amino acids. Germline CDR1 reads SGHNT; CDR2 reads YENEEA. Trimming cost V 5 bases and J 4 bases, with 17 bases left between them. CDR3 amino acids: CASSHSARTSYGYTF. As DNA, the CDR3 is TGTGCCAGCAGCCACAGTGCCCGAACCTCCTATGGCTACACCTTC.

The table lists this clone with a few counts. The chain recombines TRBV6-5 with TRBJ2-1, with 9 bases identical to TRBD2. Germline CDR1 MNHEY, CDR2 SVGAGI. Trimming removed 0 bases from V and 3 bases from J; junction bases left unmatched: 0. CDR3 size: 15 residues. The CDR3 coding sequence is TGTGCCAGCAGTTACTCAGCGGGAGGCTACAATGAGCAGTTCTTC. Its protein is CASSYSAGGYNEQFF.

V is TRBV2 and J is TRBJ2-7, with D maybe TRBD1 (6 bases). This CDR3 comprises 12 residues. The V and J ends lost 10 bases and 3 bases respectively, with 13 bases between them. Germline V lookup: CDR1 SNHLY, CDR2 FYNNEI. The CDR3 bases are TGTGCCACCCAGGACAGCTACTACGAGCAGTACTTC. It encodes CATQDSYYEQYF.

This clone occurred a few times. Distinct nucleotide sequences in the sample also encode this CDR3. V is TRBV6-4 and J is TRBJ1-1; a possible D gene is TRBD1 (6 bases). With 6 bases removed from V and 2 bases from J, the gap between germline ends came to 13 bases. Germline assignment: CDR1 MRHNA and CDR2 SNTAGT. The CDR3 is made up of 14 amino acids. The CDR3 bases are TGTGCCAGCAGCCCCTCACAGGGTAACACTGAAGCTTTCTTT. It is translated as CASSPSQGNTEAFF.

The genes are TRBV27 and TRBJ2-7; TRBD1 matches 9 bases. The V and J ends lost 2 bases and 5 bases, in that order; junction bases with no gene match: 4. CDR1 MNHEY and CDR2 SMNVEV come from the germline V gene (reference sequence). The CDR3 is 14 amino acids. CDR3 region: CASSLGTGFDEQYF. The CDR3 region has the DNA TGTGCCAGCAGTTTAGGGACAGGGTTCGACGAGCAGTACTTC.

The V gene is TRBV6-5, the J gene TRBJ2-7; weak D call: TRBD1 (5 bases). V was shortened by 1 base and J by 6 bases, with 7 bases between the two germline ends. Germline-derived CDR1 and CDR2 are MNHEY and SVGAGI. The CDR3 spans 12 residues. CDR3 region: CASSYLGVEQYF. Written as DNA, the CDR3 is TGTGCCAGCAGTTACTTAGGGGTCGAGCAGTACTTC.

The CDR3 spells CASSFRVREGEQYF. In DNA form, the CDR3 reads TGCGCCAGCAGCTTTCGGGTCAGGGAAGGGGAGCAGTACTTC. The chain uses TRBV5-1 and TRBJ2-7, with TRBD1 as a possible D gene (5 bases). Deletions cut 2 bases from V and 7 bases from J, with 16 bases between. This CDR3 is 14 amino acids long. The V gene's germline CDR1 is SGHRS and CDR2 YFSETQ.

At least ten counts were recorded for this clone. CDR3 bases: TGTGCCAGCAGCTCTACAGGGGGCCTCGACGAGCAGTACTTC. Protein sequence: CASSSTGGLDEQYF. This rearrangement joins TRBV5-6 to TRBJ2-7; 9 bases line up with TRBD1. Trimming took 3 bases from V and 5 from J; bases not matched to a gene: 6. The CDR3 is made up of 14 amino acids. The germline CDR1 and CDR2 sequences are SGHDT and YYEEEE.

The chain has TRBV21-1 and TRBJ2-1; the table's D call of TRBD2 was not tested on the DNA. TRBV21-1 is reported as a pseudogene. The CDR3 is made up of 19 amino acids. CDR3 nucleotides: TGTGCCAGCAGCAAAGGGATGGGGCCTAGCCCTAGCGGGGACAATGAGCAGTTCTTC. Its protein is CASSKGMGPSPSGDNEQFF.

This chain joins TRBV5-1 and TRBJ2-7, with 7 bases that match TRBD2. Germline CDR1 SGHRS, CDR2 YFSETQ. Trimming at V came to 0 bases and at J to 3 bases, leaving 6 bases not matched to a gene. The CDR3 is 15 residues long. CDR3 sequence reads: CASSLDAGAFYEQYF. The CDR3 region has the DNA TGCGCCAGCAGCTTGGATGCGGGAGCGTTCTACGAGCAGTACTTC.

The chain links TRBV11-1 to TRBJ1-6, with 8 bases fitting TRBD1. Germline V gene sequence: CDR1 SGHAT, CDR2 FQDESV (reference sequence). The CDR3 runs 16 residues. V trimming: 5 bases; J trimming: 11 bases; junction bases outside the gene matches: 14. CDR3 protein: CASSPNDRGSDPPLHF. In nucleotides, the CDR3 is TGTGCCAGCAGCCCCAACGACAGGGGATCTGATCCACCCCTCCACTTT.

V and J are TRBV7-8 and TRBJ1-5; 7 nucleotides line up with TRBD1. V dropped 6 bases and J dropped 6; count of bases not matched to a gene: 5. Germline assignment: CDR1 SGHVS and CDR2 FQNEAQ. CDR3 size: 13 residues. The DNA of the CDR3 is TGTGCCAGCAGTGCCACAGGGGCTCAGCCCCAGCATTTT. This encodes CASSATGAQPQHF.

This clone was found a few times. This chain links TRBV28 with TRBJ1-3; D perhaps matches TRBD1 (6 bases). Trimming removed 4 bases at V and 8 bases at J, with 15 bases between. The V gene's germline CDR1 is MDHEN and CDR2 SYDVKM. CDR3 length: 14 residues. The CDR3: CASSYGIEGDTIYF. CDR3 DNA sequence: TGTGCCAGCAGTTACGGTATAGAGGGGGACACCATATATTTT.

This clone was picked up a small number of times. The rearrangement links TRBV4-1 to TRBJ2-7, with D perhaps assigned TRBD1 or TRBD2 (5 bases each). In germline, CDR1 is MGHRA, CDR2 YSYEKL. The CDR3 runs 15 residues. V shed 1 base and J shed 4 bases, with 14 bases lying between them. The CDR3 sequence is CASSQAPGTLYEQYF. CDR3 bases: TGCGCCAGCAGCCAAGCGCCAGGGACGTTATACGAGCAGTACTTC.

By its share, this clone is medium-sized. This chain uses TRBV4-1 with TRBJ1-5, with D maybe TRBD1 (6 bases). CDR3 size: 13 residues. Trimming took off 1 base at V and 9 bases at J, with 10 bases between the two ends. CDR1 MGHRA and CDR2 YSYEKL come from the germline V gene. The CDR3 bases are TGCGCCAGCAGCCAAGGGGGGGGCGGGCCCCAGCATTTT. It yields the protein CASSQGGGGPQHF.

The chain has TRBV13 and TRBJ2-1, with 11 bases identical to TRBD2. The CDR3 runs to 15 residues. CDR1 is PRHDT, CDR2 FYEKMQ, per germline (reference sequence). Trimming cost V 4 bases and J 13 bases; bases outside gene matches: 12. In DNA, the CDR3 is TGTGCCAGCAGCTCCAAGGGACTAGCGGAAGGATTACAGTTCTTC. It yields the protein CASSSKGLAEGLQFF.

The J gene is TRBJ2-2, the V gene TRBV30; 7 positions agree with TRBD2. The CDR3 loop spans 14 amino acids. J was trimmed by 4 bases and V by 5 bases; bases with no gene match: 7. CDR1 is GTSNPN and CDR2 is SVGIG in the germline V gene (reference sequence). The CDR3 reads CAWARLAVTGELFF. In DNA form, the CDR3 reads TGTGCCTGGGCCCGACTAGCAGTCACCGGGGAGCTGTTTTTT.